The present TCR beta chain was sequenced within a study of cytomegalovirus exposure and HLA in healthy donors. Generated by immunoSEQ multiplex PCR, the TCRdb table keeps only in-frame clones and is missing some. The table includes about 130,000 clones, 75% to 90% detected once. Trimming took off 2 bases at V and 3 bases at J, with 16 bases between the two ends. The CDR3 has 16 amino acids. Germline V gives CDR1 SQVTM, CDR2 ANQGSEA. Specimen: PBMCs. The TCR originated in a woman aged 25 to 39 in good health and CMV-seropositive. The V and J genes are TRBV29-1 and TRBJ2-2; D possibly corresponds to TRBD2 (6 bases). CDR3 in amino acids: CSVESGERPDTGELFF. CDR3 DNA sequence: TGCAGCGTTGAATCGGGGGAGAGGCCTGACACCGGGGAGCTGTTTTTT.